A selection of T cell receptor beta chains follows, all from one sample in a study of blood T cell repertoires in COVID-19. Generated by immunoSEQ multiplex PCR, the TCRdb table keeps only in-frame clones and is missing some. The sample includes around 340,000 clones, approximately 83% of them seen just once. Sample: PBMCs or T cells enriched from blood (not recorded which). The source is a woman aged 40 to 49 with acute COVID-19. CDR3s include the opening cysteine and the closing phenylalanine or tryptophan. Fields, in order: clone size, J gene, V gene, D gene, CDR3 DNA, CDR3 protein. D genes are given only for firm matches. Where a row states a size, it is once, few, many or the class of an expanded clone; other rows omit it.

clone_size: -; j_call: TRBJ1-1; v_call: TRBV19; d_call: -; cdr3_nt: TGTGCCAGTAGTATAGGCGGGGGCAAGGGTGAAGCTTTCTTT; cdr3_aa: CASSIGGGKGEAFF
clone_size: -; j_call: TRBJ1-5; v_call: TRBV28; d_call: -; cdr3_nt: TGTGCCAGCAGTTTCCTGGGACAAAATAGCAATCAGCCCCAGCATTTT; cdr3_aa: CASSFLGQNSNQPQHF
clone_size: -; j_call: TRBJ1-4; v_call: TRBV5-1; d_call: -; cdr3_nt: TGCGCCAGCAGCTTGGGGCGCCTGAGGGAAAAACTGTTTTTT; cdr3_aa: CASSLGRLREKLFF
clone_size: -; j_call: TRBJ2-7; v_call: TRBV29-1; d_call: -; cdr3_nt: TGCAGCGTTGAAGATGACACCGACTACGAGCAGTACTTC; cdr3_aa: CSVEDDTDYEQYF
clone_size: once; j_call: TRBJ1-1; v_call: TRBV10-2; d_call: -; cdr3_nt: TGCGCCAGCAGTCGTCCGAAATTATCAAAGGAGCTACACGTGAACACTGAAGCTTTCTTT; cdr3_aa: CASSRPKLSKELHVNTEAFF
clone_size: -; j_call: TRBJ1-2; v_call: TRBV4-3; d_call: TRBD1; cdr3_nt: TGCGCCAGCAGCCAAGGGATCCGGACAGGGGGCTCCAACTATGGCTACACCTTC; cdr3_aa: CASSQGIRTGGSNYGYTF
clone_size: -; j_call: TRBJ1-2; v_call: TRBV7-2; d_call: TRBD1; cdr3_nt: TGTGCCAGCAGCTCCGACAGGGTCTATGGCTACACCTTC; cdr3_aa: CASSSDRVYGYTF
clone_size: -; j_call: TRBJ1-5; v_call: TRBV12-3/TRBV12-4; d_call: -; cdr3_nt: TGTGCCAGCAGTAACAGTAGGTATCAGCCCCAGCATTTT; cdr3_aa: CASSNSRYQPQHF
clone_size: -; j_call: TRBJ2-1; v_call: TRBV7-8; d_call: TRBD2; cdr3_nt: TGTGCCAGCAGCTTAGCTAGGGCTAGTGGGACTACGATGCACAATGAGCAGTTCTTC; cdr3_aa: CASSLARASGTTMHNEQFF
clone_size: -; j_call: TRBJ1-3; v_call: TRBV7-8; d_call: -; cdr3_nt: TGTGCCAGCAGCTTAGCAAACTCAAAAGACACCATATATTTT; cdr3_aa: CASSLANSKDTIYF
clone_size: -; j_call: TRBJ2-2; v_call: TRBV10-3; d_call: -; cdr3_nt: TGTGCCACCAAGGTACAGGGCGCGAACACCGGGGAGCTGTTTTTT; cdr3_aa: CATKVQGANTGELFF
clone_size: -; j_call: TRBJ2-7; v_call: TRBV6-5; d_call: TRBD2; cdr3_nt: TGTGCCAGCAGTATCCTAGCGGGAGAGCGCGAGCAGTACTTC; cdr3_aa: CASSILAGEREQYF
clone_size: -; j_call: TRBJ2-1; v_call: TRBV4-2; d_call: -; cdr3_nt: TGTGCCAGCAGCCAAGAAGTAGCTAGAGGCGATGAGCAGTTCTTC; cdr3_aa: CASSQEVARGDEQFF
clone_size: -; j_call: TRBJ2-1; v_call: TRBV5-4; d_call: TRBD1; cdr3_nt: TGTGCCAGCAGCGTCGACGGGACAGGGATGTATGAGCAGTTCTTC; cdr3_aa: CASSVDGTGMYEQFF
clone_size: few; j_call: TRBJ2-6; v_call: TRBV27; d_call: -; cdr3_nt: TGTGCCAGCGGGCGGGTCTCTGGGGCCAACGTCCTGACTTTC; cdr3_aa: CASGRVSGANVLTF
clone_size: -; j_call: TRBJ2-3; v_call: TRBV25-1; d_call: TRBD1; cdr3_nt: TGTCCTGTCACAGGGGTAGCTCGAGATACGCAGTATTTT; cdr3_aa: CPVTGVARDTQYF
clone_size: -; j_call: TRBJ1-1; v_call: TRBV28; d_call: -; cdr3_nt: TGTGCCAGCAGAACAGGGTTAAACACTGAAGCTTTCTTT; cdr3_aa: CASRTGLNTEAFF
clone_size: -; j_call: TRBJ1-4; v_call: TRBV6-1; d_call: -; cdr3_nt: TGTGCCAGCAGTGAGGCGGGGGTAGACGAAAAACTGTTTTTT; cdr3_aa: CASSEAGVDEKLFF
clone_size: -; j_call: TRBJ2-7; v_call: TRBV4-1; d_call: TRBD1; cdr3_nt: TGCGCCAGCAGCCAAGATAGGACAGGCTTGGGAGAGCAGTACTTC; cdr3_aa: CASSQDRTGLGEQYF
clone_size: -; j_call: TRBJ1-1; v_call: TRBV4-3; d_call: -; cdr3_nt: TGCGCCAGCAGCCCCGGGGTTGGCGGCACTGAAGCTTTCTTT; cdr3_aa: CASSPGVGGTEAFF
clone_size: -; j_call: TRBJ1-3; v_call: TRBV6-5; d_call: -; cdr3_nt: TGTGCCAGCAGCCCCGACATAGGAAACACCATATATTTT; cdr3_aa: CASSPDIGNTIYF
clone_size: -; j_call: TRBJ2-7; v_call: TRBV5-4; d_call: TRBD2; cdr3_nt: TGTGCCAGCAGCTTGGGCAGGAGCGGGGGTACCTACGAGCAGTACTTC; cdr3_aa: CASSLGRSGGTYEQYF
clone_size: -; j_call: TRBJ2-7; v_call: TRBV19; d_call: TRBD1; cdr3_nt: TGTGCCAGTAGTATCGGACAGGGATCCTACGAGCAGTACTTC; cdr3_aa: CASSIGQGSYEQYF
clone_size: -; j_call: TRBJ2-5; v_call: TRBV29-1; d_call: -; cdr3_nt: TGCAGCGCGACAACGTGGGGCGTCCAAGAGACCCAGTACTTC; cdr3_aa: CSATTWGVQETQYF
clone_size: -; j_call: TRBJ1-1; v_call: TRBV3-1/TRBV3-2; d_call: TRBD1; cdr3_nt: TGTGCCAGCAGCCAAATCATCGACAGGGAAAATGAAGCTTTCTTT; cdr3_aa: CASSQIIDRENEAFF
clone_size: few; j_call: TRBJ1-2; v_call: TRBV27; d_call: TRBD1; cdr3_nt: TGTGCCAGCAGTCCAAGGACAGGGGTAGGCTATGGCTACACCTTC; cdr3_aa: CASSPRTGVGYGYTF
clone_size: -; j_call: TRBJ2-2; v_call: TRBV18; d_call: -; cdr3_nt: TGTGCCAGCTCCCCAAGCGGCGAAAACACCGGGGAGCTGTTTTTT; cdr3_aa: CASSPSGENTGELFF
clone_size: -; j_call: TRBJ1-1; v_call: TRBV7-2; d_call: -; cdr3_nt: TGTGCCAGCAGCTTAGCTAAGGGGGATCCAGGGGTGTGGAACACTGAAGCTTTCTTT; cdr3_aa: CASSLAKGDPGVWNTEAFF
clone_size: -; j_call: TRBJ1-5; v_call: TRBV19; d_call: TRBD1; cdr3_nt: TGTGCCAGGGACGGGACAGGGTACTTTCAGCCCCAGCATTTT; cdr3_aa: CARDGTGYFQPQHF
clone_size: -; j_call: TRBJ2-7; v_call: TRBV10-3; d_call: -; cdr3_nt: TGTGCCATCAGTGGCGGGGAACACTCCTACGAGCAGTACTTC; cdr3_aa: CAISGGEHSYEQYF
clone_size: -; j_call: TRBJ1-4; v_call: TRBV7-2; d_call: -; cdr3_nt: TGTGCCAGCAGCCCCCTTGGGAGGCCTAATGAAAAACTGTTTTTT; cdr3_aa: CASSPLGRPNEKLFF
clone_size: -; j_call: TRBJ2-7; v_call: TRBV10-3; d_call: -; cdr3_nt: TGTGCCATCAGTGAGTCGAAGGCGGGCTACGAGCAGTACTTC; cdr3_aa: CAISESKAGYEQYF
clone_size: -; j_call: TRBJ2-5; v_call: TRBV7-9; d_call: TRBD1; cdr3_nt: TGTGCCAGCAGCTTAGCAGGGACAGGGGGTTCCGAAGAGACCCAGTACTTC; cdr3_aa: CASSLAGTGGSEETQYF
clone_size: -; j_call: TRBJ2-5; v_call: TRBV18; d_call: -; cdr3_nt: TGTGCCAGCTCACCACCTTTGACTGCCTCTGGGACCCAGTACTTC; cdr3_aa: CASSPPLTASGTQYF
clone_size: -; j_call: TRBJ2-1; v_call: TRBV7-2; d_call: TRBD2; cdr3_nt: TGTGCCAGCAGCCCCGTACTAGCGGGGATATACAATGAGCAGTTCTTC; cdr3_aa: CASSPVLAGIYNEQFF
clone_size: -; j_call: TRBJ2-2; v_call: TRBV9; d_call: TRBD2; cdr3_nt: TGTGCCAGCAGCCAGCAACTAGCGGGAAACACCGGGGAGCTGTTTTTT; cdr3_aa: CASSQQLAGNTGELFF
clone_size: -; j_call: TRBJ2-1; v_call: TRBV3-1/TRBV3-2; d_call: -; cdr3_nt: TGTGCCAGCAGCCAAGATCGTCCTAGTCCATTCTCCTACAATGAGCAGTTCTTC; cdr3_aa: CASSQDRPSPFSYNEQFF
clone_size: once; j_call: TRBJ1-4; v_call: TRBV9; d_call: -; cdr3_nt: TGTGCCAGCAGCGCAAGCGGGACGGATAATGAAAAACTGTTTTTT; cdr3_aa: CASSASGTDNEKLFF
clone_size: -; j_call: TRBJ2-5; v_call: TRBV27; d_call: TRBD2; cdr3_nt: TGTGCCAGCAGTTTACGTGCGACTAGCGTGAGAATGGCCGGAGGGACCCAGTACTTC; cdr3_aa: CASSLRATSVRMAGGTQYF
clone_size: -; j_call: TRBJ1-6; v_call: TRBV2; d_call: TRBD1; cdr3_nt: TGTGCCAGCACACAGGCGGACAGGGGCGGACCACCCCTCCACTTT; cdr3_aa: CASTQADRGGPPLHF
clone_size: -; j_call: TRBJ2-3; v_call: TRBV7-9; d_call: TRBD2; cdr3_nt: TGTGCCAGCAGCTTATACGGGACTAGCGGCAGCACAGATACGCAGTATTTT; cdr3_aa: CASSLYGTSGSTDTQYF
clone_size: -; j_call: TRBJ1-6; v_call: TRBV5-1; d_call: -; cdr3_nt: TGCGCCAGCAGATGGGAGCAAAGGGCGGGATCACCCCTCCACTTT; cdr3_aa: CASRWEQRAGSPLHF
clone_size: -; j_call: TRBJ1-6; v_call: TRBV2; d_call: -; cdr3_nt: TGTGCCAGCAGAATGGGGGGTTCCTATAATTCACCCCTCCACTTT; cdr3_aa: CASRMGGSYNSPLHF
clone_size: -; j_call: TRBJ2-2; v_call: TRBV19; d_call: -; cdr3_nt: TGTGCCAGTAGTATATTGGCAGGGAACACCGGGGAGCTGTTTTTT; cdr3_aa: CASSILAGNTGELFF
clone_size: -; j_call: TRBJ1-3; v_call: TRBV2; d_call: TRBD1; cdr3_nt: TGTGCCAGCAGTCGAGACAGGGGGCCGGGAAACACCATATATTTT; cdr3_aa: CASSRDRGPGNTIYF
clone_size: once; j_call: TRBJ2-6; v_call: TRBV3-1/TRBV3-2; d_call: -; cdr3_nt: TGTGCCAGCAGCCAAGGGGGGCCTGGGGCCAACGTCCTGACTTTC; cdr3_aa: CASSQGGPGANVLTF